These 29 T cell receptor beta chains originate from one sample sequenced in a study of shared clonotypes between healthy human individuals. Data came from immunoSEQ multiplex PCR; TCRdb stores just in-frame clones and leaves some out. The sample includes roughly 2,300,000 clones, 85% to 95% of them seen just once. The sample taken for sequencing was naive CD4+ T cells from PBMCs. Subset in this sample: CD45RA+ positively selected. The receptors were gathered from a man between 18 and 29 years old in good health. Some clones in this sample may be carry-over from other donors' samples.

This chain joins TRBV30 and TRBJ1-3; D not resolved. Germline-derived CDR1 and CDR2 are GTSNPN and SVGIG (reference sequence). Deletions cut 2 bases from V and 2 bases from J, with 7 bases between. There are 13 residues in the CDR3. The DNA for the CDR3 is TGTGCCTGGAGTTCCGACCCTGGAAACACCATATATTTT. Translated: CAWSSDPGNTIYF.

The chain's CDR3 is CASSLPGPRCGSSYNEQFF. CDR3 in DNA: TGTGCCAGCAGCCTCCCGGGACCGCGATGCGGAAGCTCCTACAATGAGCAGTTCTTC. V is TRBV9 and J is TRBJ2-1; either TRBD1 or TRBD2 may fit D (5 bases each). V lost 4 bases to trimming and J lost 0 bases, with 23 bases between them. This CDR3 is built from 19 residues. Germline V lookup: CDR1 SGDLS, CDR2 YYNGEE.

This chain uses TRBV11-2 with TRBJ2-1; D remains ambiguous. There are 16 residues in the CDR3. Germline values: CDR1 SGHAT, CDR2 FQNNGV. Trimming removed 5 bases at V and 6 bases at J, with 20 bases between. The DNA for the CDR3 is TGTGCCAGCAGCCCGAGAAGGAACCCGTCGAGCAATGAGCAGTTCTTC. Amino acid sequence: CASSPRRNPSSNEQFF.

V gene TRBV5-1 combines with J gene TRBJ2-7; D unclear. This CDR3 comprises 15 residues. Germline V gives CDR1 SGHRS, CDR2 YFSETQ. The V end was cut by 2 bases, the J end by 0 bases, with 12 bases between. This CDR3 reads CASSLSGVYSYEQYF. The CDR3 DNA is TGCGCCAGCAGCTTATCAGGAGTGTACTCCTACGAGCAGTACTTC.

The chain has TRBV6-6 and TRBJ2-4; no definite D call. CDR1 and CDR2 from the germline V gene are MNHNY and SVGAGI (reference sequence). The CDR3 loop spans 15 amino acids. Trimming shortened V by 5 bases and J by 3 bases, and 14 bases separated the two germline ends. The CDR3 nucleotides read TGTGCCAGCAGTAGGACCACGGTACTCAAAAACATTCAGTACTTC. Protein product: CASSRTTVLKNIQYF.

The CDR3 sequence is CASSPTTTRTYNEQFF. CDR3 nucleotides: TGTGCCAGCAGCCCTACTACGACTAGAACCTACAATGAGCAGTTCTTC. The chain joins TRBV5-5 to TRBJ2-1, with a possible D match to TRBD2 (6 bases). The CDR3 has 16 amino acids. CDR1 is SGHKS, CDR2 YYEKEE, per germline (reference sequence). The germline V and J ends were trimmed by 4 bases and 2 bases, with 16 bases remaining between them.

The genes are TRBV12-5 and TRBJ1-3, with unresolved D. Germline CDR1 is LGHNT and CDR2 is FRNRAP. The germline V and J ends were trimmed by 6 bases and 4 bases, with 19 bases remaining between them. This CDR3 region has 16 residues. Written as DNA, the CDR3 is TGTGCTAGTGGCCCCGGTCCTTTTCTGTCCGGAAACACCATATATTTT. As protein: CASGPGPFLSGNTIYF.

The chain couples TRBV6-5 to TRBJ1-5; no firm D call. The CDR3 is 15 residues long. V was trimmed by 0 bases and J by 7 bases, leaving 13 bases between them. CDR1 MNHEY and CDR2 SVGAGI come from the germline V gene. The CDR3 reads CASSYSFGPGQPQHF. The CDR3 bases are TGTGCCAGCAGTTACTCTTTTGGACCAGGACAGCCCCAGCATTTT.

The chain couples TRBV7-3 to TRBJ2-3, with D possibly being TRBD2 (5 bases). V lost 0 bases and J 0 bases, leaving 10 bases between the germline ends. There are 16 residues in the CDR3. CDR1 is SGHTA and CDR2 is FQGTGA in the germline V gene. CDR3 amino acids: CASSLTWERSTDTQYF. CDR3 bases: TGTGCCAGCAGCTTAACTTGGGAGCGGAGCACAGATACGCAGTATTTT. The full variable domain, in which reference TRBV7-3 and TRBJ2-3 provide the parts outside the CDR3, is GAGVSQTPSNKVTEKGKYVELRCDPISGHTALYWYRQSLGQGPEFLIYFQGTGAADDSGLPNDRFFAVRPEGSVSTLKIQRTERGDSAVYLCASSLTWERSTDTQYFGPGTRLTVL.

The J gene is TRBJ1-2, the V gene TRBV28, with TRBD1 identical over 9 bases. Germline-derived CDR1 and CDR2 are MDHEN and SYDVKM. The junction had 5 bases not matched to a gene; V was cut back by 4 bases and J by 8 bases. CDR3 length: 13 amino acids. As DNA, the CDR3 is TGTGCCAGCAGTTCCGGGACAGGGTGGGGCTACACCTTC. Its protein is CASSSGTGWGYTF.

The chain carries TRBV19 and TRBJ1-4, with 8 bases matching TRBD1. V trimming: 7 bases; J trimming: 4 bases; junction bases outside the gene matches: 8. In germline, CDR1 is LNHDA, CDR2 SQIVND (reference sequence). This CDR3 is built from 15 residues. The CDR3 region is CASIAIGQGNEKLFF. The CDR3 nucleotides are TGTGCCAGTATCGCCATCGGACAGGGTAATGAAAAACTGTTTTTT.

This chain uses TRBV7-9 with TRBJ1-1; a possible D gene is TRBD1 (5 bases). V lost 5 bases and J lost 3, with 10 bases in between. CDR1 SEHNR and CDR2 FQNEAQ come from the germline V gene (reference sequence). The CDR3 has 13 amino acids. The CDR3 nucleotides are TGTGCCAGCAGCCGGGACTTACACACTGAAGCTTTCTTT. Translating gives CASSRDLHTEAFF.

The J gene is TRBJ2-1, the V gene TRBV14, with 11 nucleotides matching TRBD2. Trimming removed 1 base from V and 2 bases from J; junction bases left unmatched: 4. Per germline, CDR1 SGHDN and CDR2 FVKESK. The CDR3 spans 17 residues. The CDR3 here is CASSQGLTSGAYNEQFF. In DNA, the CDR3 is TGTGCCAGCAGCCAAGGCCTGACTAGCGGGGCCTACAATGAGCAGTTCTTC. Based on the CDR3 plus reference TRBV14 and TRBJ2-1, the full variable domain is EAGVTQFPSHSVIEKGQTVTLRCDPISGHDNLYWYRRVMGKEIKFLLHFVKESKQDESGMPNNRFLAERTGGTYSTLKVQPAELEDSGVYFCASSQGLTSGAYNEQFFGPGTRLTVL.

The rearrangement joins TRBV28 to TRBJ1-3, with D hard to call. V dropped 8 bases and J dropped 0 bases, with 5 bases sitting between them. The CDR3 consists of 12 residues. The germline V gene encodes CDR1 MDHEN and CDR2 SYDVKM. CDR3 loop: CASQDSGNTIYF. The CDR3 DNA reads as TGTGCCAGCCAGGACTCTGGAAACACCATATATTTT.

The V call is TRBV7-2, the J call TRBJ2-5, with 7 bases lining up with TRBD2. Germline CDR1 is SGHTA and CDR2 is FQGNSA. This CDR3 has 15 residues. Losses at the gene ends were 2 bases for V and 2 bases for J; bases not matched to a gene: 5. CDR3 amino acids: CASSLPLGGQETQYF. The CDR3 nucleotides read TGTGCCAGCAGCTTACCTTTGGGGGGGCAAGAGACCCAGTACTTC.

CDR3 DNA: TGCGCCAGCAGCCTTAGGACTAGCGGGGGCTACGAGCAGTACTTC. This translates into CASSLRTSGGYEQYF. The chain combines TRBV4-1 with TRBJ2-7, with TRBD2 matching 13 bases. CDR3 length equals 15 residues. Per germline, CDR1 MGHRA and CDR2 YSYEKL. J was trimmed by 3 bases and V by 4 bases; bases with no gene match: 3.

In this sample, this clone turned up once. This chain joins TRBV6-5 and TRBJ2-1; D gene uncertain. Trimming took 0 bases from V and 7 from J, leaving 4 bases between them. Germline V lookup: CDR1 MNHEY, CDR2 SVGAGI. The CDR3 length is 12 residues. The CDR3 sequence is CASSYSDNEQFF. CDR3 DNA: TGTGCCAGCAGTTACTCTGATAATGAGCAGTTCTTC.

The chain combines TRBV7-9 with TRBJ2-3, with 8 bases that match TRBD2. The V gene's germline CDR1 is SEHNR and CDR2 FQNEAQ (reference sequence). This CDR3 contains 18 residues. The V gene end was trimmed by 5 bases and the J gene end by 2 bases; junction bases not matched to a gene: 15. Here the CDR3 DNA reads TGTGCCAGCAGCCAAATTCTGGAGACTAGCGTTACCACAGATACGCAGTATTTT. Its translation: CASSQILETSVTTDTQYF.

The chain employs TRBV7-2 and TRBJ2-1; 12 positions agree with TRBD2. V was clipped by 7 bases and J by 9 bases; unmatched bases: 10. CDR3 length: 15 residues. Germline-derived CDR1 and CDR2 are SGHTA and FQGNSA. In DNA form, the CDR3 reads TGTGCCAGCACCTCACTAGCGGGAGGTAGTGGTGAGCAGTTCTTC. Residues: CASTSLAGGSGEQFF.

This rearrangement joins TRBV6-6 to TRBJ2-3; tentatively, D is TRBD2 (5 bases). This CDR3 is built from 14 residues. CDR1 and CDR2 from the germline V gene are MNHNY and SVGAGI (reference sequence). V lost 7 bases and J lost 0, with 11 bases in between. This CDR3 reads CASTKAASTDTQYF. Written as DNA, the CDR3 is TGTGCCAGCACCAAAGCGGCTAGCACAGATACGCAGTATTTT.

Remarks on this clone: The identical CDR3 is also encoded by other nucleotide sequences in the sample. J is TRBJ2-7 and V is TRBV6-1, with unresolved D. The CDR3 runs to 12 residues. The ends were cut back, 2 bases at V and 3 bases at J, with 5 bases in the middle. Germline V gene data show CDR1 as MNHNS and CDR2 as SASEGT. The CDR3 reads CASSESSYEQYF. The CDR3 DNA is TGTGCCAGCAGTGAATCTAGCTACGAGCAGTACTTC.

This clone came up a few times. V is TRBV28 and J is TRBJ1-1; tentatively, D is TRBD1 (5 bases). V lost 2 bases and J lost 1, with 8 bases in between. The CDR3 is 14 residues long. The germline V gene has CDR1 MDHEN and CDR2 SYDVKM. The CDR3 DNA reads TGTGCCAGCAGTTTAGTGGGGACGAACACTGAAGCTTTCTTT. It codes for CASSLVGTNTEAFF.

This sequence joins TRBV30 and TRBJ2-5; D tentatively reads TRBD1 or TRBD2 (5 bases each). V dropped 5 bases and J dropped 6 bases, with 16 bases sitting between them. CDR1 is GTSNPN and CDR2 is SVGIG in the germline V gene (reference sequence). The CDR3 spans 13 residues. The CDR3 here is CAWEQGVRKTQYF. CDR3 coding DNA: TGTGCCTGGGAGCAGGGAGTGAGAAAGACCCAGTACTTC. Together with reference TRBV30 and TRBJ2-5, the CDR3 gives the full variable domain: SQTIHQWPATLVQPVGSPLSLECTVEGTSNPNLYWYRQAAGRGLQLLFYSVGIGQISSEVPQNLSASRPQDRQFILSSKKLLLSDSGFYLCAWEQGVRKTQYFGPGTRLLVL.

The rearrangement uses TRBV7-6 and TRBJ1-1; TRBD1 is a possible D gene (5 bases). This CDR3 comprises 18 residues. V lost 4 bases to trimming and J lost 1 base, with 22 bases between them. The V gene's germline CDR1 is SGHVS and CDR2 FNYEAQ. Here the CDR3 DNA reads TGTGCCAGCAGCTCAAGGGCCCCCAGGGAGTGGGAGAACACTGAAGCTTTCTTT. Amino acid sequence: CASSSRAPREWENTEAFF.

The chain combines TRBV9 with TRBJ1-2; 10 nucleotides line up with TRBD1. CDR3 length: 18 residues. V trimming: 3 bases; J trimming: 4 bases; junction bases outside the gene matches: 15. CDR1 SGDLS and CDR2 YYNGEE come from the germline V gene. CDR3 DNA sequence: TGTGCCAGCAGCGAGAGACAGGGGGCGGCCTACGTGAGCTATGGCTACACCTTC. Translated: CASSERQGAAYVSYGYTF. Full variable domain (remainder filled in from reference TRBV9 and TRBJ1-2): DSGVTQTPKHLITATGQRVTLRCSPRSGDLSVYWYQQSLDQGLQFLIQYYNGEERAKGNILERFSAQQFPDLHSELNLSSLELGDSALYFCASSERQGAAYVSYGYTFGSGTRLTVV.

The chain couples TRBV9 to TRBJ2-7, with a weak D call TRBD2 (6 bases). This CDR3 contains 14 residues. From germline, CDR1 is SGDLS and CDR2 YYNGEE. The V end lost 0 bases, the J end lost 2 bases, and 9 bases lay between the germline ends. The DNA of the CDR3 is TGTGCCAGCAGCGTAGGGGGGGTTGCCTACGAGCAGTACTTC. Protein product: CASSVGGVAYEQYF.

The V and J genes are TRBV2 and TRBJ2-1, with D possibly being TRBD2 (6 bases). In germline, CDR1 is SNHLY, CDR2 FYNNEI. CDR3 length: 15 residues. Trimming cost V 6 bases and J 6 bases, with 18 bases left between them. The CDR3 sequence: CASSGTAPGGNEQFF. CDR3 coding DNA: TGTGCCAGCAGCGGGACTGCCCCTGGGGGCAATGAGCAGTTCTTC.

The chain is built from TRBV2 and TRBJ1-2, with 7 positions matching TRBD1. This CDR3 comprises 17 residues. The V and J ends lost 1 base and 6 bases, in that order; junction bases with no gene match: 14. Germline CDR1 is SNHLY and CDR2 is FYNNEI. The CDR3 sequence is CASSEGLRDSFSNGYTF. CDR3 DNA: TGTGCCAGCAGTGAAGGCCTGCGGGACAGCTTTTCGAATGGCTACACCTTC.

CDR3 coding DNA: TGTGCCATCATGGGACTAGCGGGAGTCAATGAGCAGTTCTTC. Its translation: CAIMGLAGVNEQFF. This chain joins TRBV10-3 and TRBJ2-1, with 14 bases matching TRBD2. The CDR3 is 14 amino acids. Trimming removed 7 bases from V and 6 bases from J; junction bases left unmatched: 2. Germline V lookup: CDR1 ENHRY, CDR2 SYGVKD.